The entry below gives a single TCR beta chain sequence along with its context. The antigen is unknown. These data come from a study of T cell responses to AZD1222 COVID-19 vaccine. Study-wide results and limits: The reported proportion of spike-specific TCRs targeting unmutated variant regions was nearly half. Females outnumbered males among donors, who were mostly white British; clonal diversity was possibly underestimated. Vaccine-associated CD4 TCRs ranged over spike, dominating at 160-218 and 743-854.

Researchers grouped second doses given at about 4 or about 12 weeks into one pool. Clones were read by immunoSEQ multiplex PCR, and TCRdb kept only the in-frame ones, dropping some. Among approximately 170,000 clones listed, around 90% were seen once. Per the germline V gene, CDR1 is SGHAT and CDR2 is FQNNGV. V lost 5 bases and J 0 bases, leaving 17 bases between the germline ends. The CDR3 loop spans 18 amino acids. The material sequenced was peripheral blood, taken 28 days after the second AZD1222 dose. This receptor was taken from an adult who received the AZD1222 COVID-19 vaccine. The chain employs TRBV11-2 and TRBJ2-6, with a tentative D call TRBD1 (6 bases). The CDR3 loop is CASSTFRDTLSGANVLTF. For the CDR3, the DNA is TGTGCCAGCAGCACCTTCCGGGACACACTCTCTGGGGCCAACGTCCTGACTTTC.